This T cell receptor beta chain was captured by sequencing in a study of technical replicates of blood from several donors. This CDR3 is built from 16 residues. The germline CDR1 and CDR2 sequences are SNHLY and FYNNEI. The trim removed 2 bases at V and 1 base at J, leaving 7 bases unmatched. Libraries were prepared by immunoSEQ multiplex PCR; TCRdb keeps only in-frame clonotypes and omits some of them. The repertoire consists of 68,000 or so clones, with roughly nine tenths occurring once and the leading ten covering roughly 4.7%. The TCR comes from a human donor in good health. Some clones in this sample may be carry-over from other donors' samples. Sequenced material: PBMCs. The chain couples TRBV2 to TRBJ1-1, with 7 bases aligning to TRBD1. The CDR3 spells CASSEQGQRQNTEAFF. The CDR3, as DNA: TGTGCCAGCAGTGAACAGGGACAGAGACAGAACACTGAAGCTTTCTTT.